Below are 17 T cell receptor beta chains sequenced from a single sample in a study of blood T cell repertoires in COVID-19. The method was immunoSEQ multiplex PCR; TCRdb's version includes in-frame clones alone and lacks a portion of them. The sample lists roughly 180,000 clones, 76% occurring once. The sample comprised peripheral blood. These receptors were obtained from a woman aged 50 to 60 with active or convalescent COVID-19.

The chain employs TRBV11-2 and TRBJ1-3; no clear D. The CDR3 has 15 amino acids. Per the germline V gene, CDR1 is SGHAT and CDR2 is FQNNGV. V was cut by 3 bases and J by 1 base, with 10 bases left in between. The CDR3, as DNA: TGTGCCAGCAGCTTTCGGACTGGGTCTGGAAACACCATATATTTT. This gives the protein CASSFRTGSGNTIYF.

The rearrangement uses TRBV29-1 and TRBJ2-5; D perhaps matches TRBD1 (6 bases). CDR3 length equals 16 residues. Trimming removed 7 bases from V and 5 bases from J, with 26 bases in between. Per the germline V gene, CDR1 is SQVTM and CDR2 is ANQGSEA. The CDR3 DNA reads as TGCAGCGCCCCCCCTGGTGACAGGCCCTTTTCGGAGACCCAGTACTTC. The encoded protein is CSAPPGDRPFSETQYF. Looking up the rest from reference TRBV29-1 and TRBJ2-5 gives the full variable domain: SAVISQKPSRDICQRGTSLTIQCQVDSQVTMMFWYRQQPGQSLTLIATANQGSEATYESGFVIDKFPISRPNLTFSTLTVSNMSPEDSSIYLCSAPPGDRPFSETQYFGPGTRLLVL.

This clone has just one count. The chain employs TRBV6-5 and TRBJ1-6, with unresolved D. The V gene's germline CDR1 is MNHEY and CDR2 SVGAGI. Between the trimmed V and J ends, which lost 5 bases and 5 bases, there was a span of 13 bases. CDR3 length: 15 amino acids. The CDR3 nucleotides read TGTGCCAGCAGTCTTGGACGGAGGGATAATTCACCCCTCCACTTT. It specifies CASSLGRRDNSPLHF.

The rearrangement joins TRBV7-2 to TRBJ2-1; 8 nucleotides align to TRBD2. V dropped 0 bases and J dropped 9; count of bases not matched to a gene: 1. CDR3 length equals 13 residues. Germline-derived CDR1 and CDR2 are SGHTA and FQGNSA. The CDR3 is CASSLASGAEQFF. Written as DNA, the CDR3 is TGTGCCAGCAGCTTAGCTAGCGGGGCTGAGCAGTTCTTC. Based on the CDR3 plus reference TRBV7-2 and TRBJ2-1, the full variable domain is GAGVSQSPSNKVTEKGKDVELRCDPISGHTALYWYRQSLGQGLEFLIYFQGNSAPDKSGLPSDRFSAERTGGSVSTLTIQRTQQEDSAVYLCASSLASGAEQFFGPGTRLTVL.

The chain recombines TRBV7-8 with TRBJ2-1; maybe TRBD1 (5 bases). Per germline, CDR1 SGHVS and CDR2 FQNEAQ. CDR3 length: 16 amino acids. Trimming took 5 bases from V and 5 from J, leaving 19 bases between them. This CDR3 reads CASSPTFRGRDNEQFF. The CDR3 coding sequence is TGTGCCAGCAGCCCCACGTTTCGAGGCAGGGACAATGAGCAGTTCTTC.

The rearrangement joins TRBV7-9 to TRBJ2-7, with D uncertain. The V and J ends lost 5 bases and 0 bases respectively, with 14 bases between them. Per the germline V gene, CDR1 is SEHNR and CDR2 is FQNEAQ (reference sequence). The CDR3 sequence is 15 residues long. The CDR3 sequence: CASSPPPPGSYEQYF. The CDR3 DNA is TGTGCCAGCAGCCCACCTCCTCCAGGCTCCTACGAGCAGTACTTC.

This chain links TRBV2 with TRBJ1-2; 8 bases agree with TRBD1. The CDR3 has 13 residues. Germline loops: CDR1 SNHLY, CDR2 FYNNEI. J was trimmed by 8 bases and V by 6 bases; bases with no gene match: 8. Here the CDR3 DNA reads TGTGCCAGCAGAGAGAAGACAGGGGCCGGCTACACCTTC. Its protein product is CASREKTGAGYTF. The full variable domain, with the rest looked up from reference TRBV2 and TRBJ1-2, is EPEVTQTPSHQVTQMGQEVILRCVPISNHLYFYWYRQILGQKVEFLVSFYNNEISEKSEIFDDQFSVERPDGSNFTLKIRSTKLEDSAMYFCASREKTGAGYTFGSGTRLTVV.

This clone was observed a single time. V gene TRBV5-6 combines with J gene TRBJ1-1, with 11 bases fitting TRBD1. The CDR3 runs to 15 residues. CDR1 SGHDT and CDR2 YYEEEE come from the germline V gene. Trimming took 2 bases from V and 5 from J; bases not matched to a gene: 5. CDR3 residues: CASSFLGTGGTEAFF. The CDR3 DNA reads TGTGCCAGCAGCTTCCTCGGGACAGGGGGGACTGAAGCTTTCTTT.

This clone was recorded a few times. The J gene is TRBJ2-5, the V gene TRBV28, with 7 bases that match TRBD1. This CDR3 is 16 amino acids long. Germline V CDR1 and CDR2: MDHEN, SYDVKM. Germline trimming cut 2 bases from V and 1 base from J; bases unmatched to any gene: 7. The CDR3, as DNA: TGTGCCAGCAGTTTACGCTGGGGACAGACCCAAGAGACCCAGTACTTC. Translation gives CASSLRWGQTQETQYF.

The rearrangement joins TRBV2 to TRBJ1-3; the match to TRBD1 covers 9 bases. V was clipped by 5 bases and J by 1 base; unmatched bases: 6. CDR1 SNHLY and CDR2 FYNNEI come from the germline V gene. CDR3 length equals 16 residues. The CDR3 region has the DNA TGTGCCAGCAGTTTCGGGACAGGGAGGTCTGGAAACACCATATATTTT. Translated, it gives CASSFGTGRSGNTIYF.

The chain carries TRBV3-1 (or the pseudogene TRBV3-2) and TRBJ2-5, with 11 bases fitting TRBD2. CDR1 and CDR2 from the germline V gene are LGHDT and YNNKEL (reference sequence). V was clipped by 4 bases and J by 1 base; unmatched bases: 2. The CDR3 length is 15 residues. CDR3 DNA: TGTGCCAGCAGCCTCCTAGCGGGGGGCCAAGAGACCCAGTACTTC. Translation gives CASSLLAGGQETQYF.

The V call is TRBV6-1, the J call TRBJ1-1, with TRBD1 matching 8 bases. The CDR3 totals 14 residues. Per germline, CDR1 MNHNS and CDR2 SASEGT. Losses at the gene ends were 2 bases for V and 3 bases for J; bases not matched to a gene: 2. Written as DNA, the CDR3 is TGTGCCAGCAGTGAAACAGGGGGGTACACTGAAGCTTTCTTT. It codes for CASSETGGYTEAFF.

The rearrangement joins TRBV7-8 to TRBJ2-7; unclear D gene. The CDR3 runs to 15 residues. Between the trimmed V and J ends, which lost 2 bases and 4 bases, there was a span of 15 bases. Germline CDR1 is SGHVS and CDR2 is FQNEAQ. CDR3 loop: CASSLSGSLSYEQYF. Here the CDR3 DNA reads TGTGCCAGCAGCTTATCCGGGTCATTGTCGTACGAGCAGTACTTC.

This chain connects TRBV21-1 to TRBJ2-7; the DNA was not compared with TRBD2, the D call given in the table. TRBV21-1 is a pseudogene locus. The length of the CDR3 is 17 residues. CDR3 in amino acids: CASSKAPRRGLWDEQYF. DNA of the CDR3: TGTGCCAGCAGCAAAGCACCTAGGAGGGGCCTCTGGGACGAGCAGTACTTC.

There are a few counts of this clone. The V gene is TRBV28, the J gene TRBJ2-7, with 14 bases fitting TRBD2. Per germline, CDR1 MDHEN and CDR2 SYDVKM. With V trimmed by 4 bases and J by 3 bases, 8 bases remained unmatched. CDR3 length: 17 amino acids. The CDR3 coding sequence is TGTGCCAGCAGTTCCGGGACTAGCGGGAGATGGGGCTACGAGCAGTACTTC. Its translation: CASSSGTSGRWGYEQYF.

The V and J genes are TRBV7-2 and TRBJ2-3, with 7 bases that match TRBD1. From germline, CDR1 is SGHTA and CDR2 FQGNSA. Trimming took 1 base from V and 4 from J; bases not matched to a gene: 2. The CDR3 length is 14 residues. CDR3 coding DNA: TGTGCCAGCAGCTTAGGCAGGGGGTCAGATACGCAGTATTTT. The encoded protein is CASSLGRGSDTQYF.

The rearrangement uses TRBV19 and TRBJ1-4; D may be TRBD1 (5 bases). This CDR3 region has 16 residues. Per the germline V gene, CDR1 is LNHDA and CDR2 is SQIVND (reference sequence). Trimming took 3 bases from V and 0 from J, leaving 11 bases between them. The CDR3 coding sequence is TGTGCCAGTAGTATTGGGGGGGGATCAACTAATGAAAAACTGTTTTTT. Translated: CASSIGGGSTNEKLFF.